This T cell receptor (beta chain) was captured in a study of T cells in Graves' hyperthyroidism and ophthalmopathy (dated by TCRdb to between 2017 and 2020). Some background on the complete study: Peripheral blood samples were taken at initial diagnosis, before any treatment was given. In more than 5 Graves' hyperthyroidism patients, the study also compared T-cell repertoires from thyroid tissue with T-cell repertoires from blood. For training and testing, the 95 to 100 patients in the discovery cohort were randomly divided in a 7:3 ratio. A discovery cohort of approximately 97 patients, 43 with Graves' ophthalmopathy and under 60 with stable Graves' hyperthyroidism, was used to find distinguishing TCR V-J signatures. Prospective prediction of ophthalmopathy was tested in an independent validation cohort consisting of about 20 hyperthyroidism patients and 15 to 17 patients who later progressed to ophthalmopathy. The paper describes TCR Vbeta CDR3 sequencing of about 140 peripheral blood samples, made up of around 41 ophthalmopathy patients, 70 to 75 hyperthyroidism patients and about 17 progressor patients. After sampling, hyperthyroidism patients received methimazole starting at 30 mg daily, and ophthalmopathy patients received high-dose intravenous methylprednisolone.

TCR beta CDR3 regions were amplified from RNA transcripts. The TCR CDR3 was subjected to a first round of RT-PCR using the HTBI primer set and the Qiagen OneStep RT-PCR kit. A second multiplex PCR round built the libraries, followed by size selection and purification. Sequencing of the libraries was done on an Illumina HiSeq2000 using paired-end 100 bp reads. The published analysis was carried out like this. SOAPnuke was used to process the raw data, throwing out any read that contained adapters or uncalled bases, had a mean Phred below 15, or lacked an exact constant-primer or identifier match. High-quality paired reads were merged with COPE v1.2.5, and unique nucleotide sequences were defined as clonotypes. MiTCR v1.1 was used to align clonotypes to the IMGT TRBV, TRBD and TRBJ reference segments. Only V-J combinations with frequency above 0.0001, covering about 99% of repertoires, were analysed. A TCS score was defined as the ratio between F50 (clonal expansion) and ExV (chaos), using BLOSUM62-based TCRdist between CDR3 peptides within each V-J. Welch's t-statistics and random forest reduced 500 to 550 V-J features to roughly 13, which were used in a naive Bayes classifier (R e1071). In TCRdb, the public reads were trimmed at Q25 with fastp and aligned with MiXCR, with productive beta chains retained. Each CDR3 protein appears once, grouped with its most common genes and DNA. The V and J calls were determined by TCRdb, not by the authors. Within this sample are 250,000 or so distinct CDR3 sequences, with about 15% of them counted one time only. The ten largest clones add up to around 31% of the sample.

At least ten counts were recorded for this clonotype. No antigen is known for it. Base qualities were left out, and no much larger clone turns up one base away. There are 14 amino acids in the CDR3, from cysteine to phenylalanine inclusive. Just CDR3 DNA is preserved here, 42 bases in frame from base 1. From a lookup of the germline V gene, CDR1 and CDR2 are KGHDR and SFDVKD. Trimming accounts for 6 bases at V and 4 bases at J, while the number of junction bases matched to no gene is 6. Hyperthyroidism patients were newly diagnosed, with disease duration under 2 months, and aged 18 to 65 years. Exclusion was applied to patients with uncontrolled infections, other autoimmune diseases, pregnancy or lactation. Diagnoses were based on clinical symptoms, serum thyroxine and TRAb, thyroid ultrasound and orbital computed tomography. Blood from progressor patients was drawn when they were first diagnosed with hyperthyroidism, before any ophthalmopathy symptoms appeared. Ficoll-Paque density gradient centrifugation was used to isolate PBMCs from approximately 10 ml of fresh peripheral blood. Progressor patients were initially diagnosed with Graves' hyperthyroidism and developed ophthalmopathy during follow-up. Total RNA was extracted with Trizol reagent, and quality was checked on an Agilent 2100 Bioanalyzer.

The research as a whole found: In validation, the model predicted progression to ophthalmopathy a median of around six months before onset, with about 71% sensitivity and roughly 79% specificity. Blood samples also contained most of the expanded thyroid clonotypes (frequency above 0.001), which suggests that blood repertoires may reflect thyroid immune responses. No statistical method was used to set the sample size in advance, and investigators knew the group allocation. Ophthalmopathy was separated from stable hyperthyroidism by a 13 V-J signature model, with about 86% sensitivity and approximately 81% specificity obtained in cross-validation and 80%/75% obtained in testing.

What was sequenced was blood. This TCR came from a woman between 45 and 65 years old with Graves' hyperthyroidism that later progressed to Graves' ophthalmopathy. The rearrangement joined TRBV24-1 to TRBJ2-5, and 8 junction bases match TRBD1. At the DNA level, the sequence is TGTGCCACCAGTTTTTCCGGGACAGGAGAGACCCAGTACTTC. Protein translation: CATSFSGTGETQYF.